These 27 T cell receptor beta chains were sequenced from one sample in a study of T cells in Graves' hyperthyroidism and ophthalmopathy. The source material, RNA transcripts, was used to amplify TCR beta CDR3 regions. HTBI primers drove first-round RT-PCR of the TCR CDR3. TCRdb re-called the multiplex PCR reads through MiXCR, storing one row per CDR3 protein. The table has more than 450,000 distinct CDR3 sequences, 13% to 15% seen once. The sequencing sample was made of blood. These receptors all come from a woman aged 40 to 50 with Graves' hyperthyroidism.

The chain is built from TRBV11-2 and TRBJ2-7; no definite D call. Germline V gene data show CDR1 as SGHAT and CDR2 as FQNNGV. V lost 0 bases, J lost 3 bases, and 15 bases lay in between. This CDR3 is built from 16 residues. The CDR3 here is CASSLDMVPRLYEQYF. The DNA for the CDR3 is TGTGCCAGCAGCTTAGATATGGTACCACGCCTCTACGAGCAGTACTTC.

The chain employs TRBV5-4 and TRBJ2-3; D unresolved. V gave up 0 bases and J gave up 0 bases, with 11 bases separating them. Germline CDR1 reads SGHNT; CDR2 reads YYREEE (reference sequence). This CDR3 spans 16 amino acids. The CDR3 sequence is CASSLVLDPSTDTQYF. The CDR3 nucleotides read TGTGCCAGCAGCTTGGTGCTCGACCCTAGCACAGATACGCAGTATTTT.

The table lists this clonotype with a few counts. V usage is TRBV3-1 and J usage is TRBJ2-2; D is perhaps TRBD2 (5 bases). Germline V CDR1 and CDR2: LGHDT, YNNKEL (reference sequence). V lost 0 bases to trimming and J lost 5 bases, with 16 bases between them. The CDR3 is 17 amino acids. This CDR3 is CASSQERAGVGTGELFF. CDR3 in DNA: TGTGCCAGCAGCCAAGAGAGGGCCGGGGTGGGGACCGGGGAGCTGTTTTTT.

The table lists this clonotype with a few counts. The rearrangement uses TRBV2 and TRBJ1-4; possibly TRBD1 for D (5 bases). The V and J ends lost 1 base and 8 bases respectively, with 11 bases between them. The CDR3 sequence is 14 residues long. From germline, CDR1 is SNHLY and CDR2 FYNNEI. Here the CDR3 DNA reads TGTGCCAGCAGTGAAGACAGGATTGGGGAAAAACTGTTTTTT. As protein: CASSEDRIGEKLFF. The whole variable domain, filled in from reference TRBV2 and TRBJ1-4, reads EPEVTQTPSHQVTQMGQEVILRCVPISNHLYFYWYRQILGQKVEFLVSFYNNEISEKSEIFDDQFSVERPDGSNFTLKIRSTKLEDSAMYFCASSEDRIGEKLFFGSGTQLSVL.

There are many counts of this clonotype. The chain couples TRBV10-3 to TRBJ2-7; weak D call: TRBD2 (5 bases). From germline, CDR1 is ENHRY and CDR2 SYGVKD. Trimming removed 6 bases from V and 5 bases from J, with 14 bases in between. The CDR3 consists of 13 residues. The CDR3 sequence: CAIRKLEFHEQYF. CDR3 nucleotide sequence: TGTGCCATCAGAAAACTAGAGTTCCACGAGCAGTACTTC.

This chain uses TRBV29-1 with TRBJ2-1, with D possibly being TRBD2 (6 bases). The length of the CDR3 is 14 residues. Per the germline V gene, CDR1 is SQVTM and CDR2 is ANQGSEA. V was clipped by 2 bases and J by 2 bases, with 10 bases between them. CDR3 sequence: CSVESQRAYNEQFF. CDR3 bases: TGCAGCGTTGAATCCCAGCGGGCCTACAATGAGCAGTTCTTC.

Ten or more counts support this clonotype. The genes are TRBV20-1 and TRBJ2-1; no clear D. Germline V lookup: CDR1 DFQATT, CDR2 SNEGSKA (reference sequence). The CDR3 spans 11 residues. CDR3 protein: CSTTSYNEQFF. The DNA of the CDR3 is TGCAGCACGACTTCCTACAATGAGCAGTTCTTC.

This clonotype was counted a few times. The chain combines TRBV5-1 with TRBJ2-3; D is ambiguous. Germline V gives CDR1 SGHRS, CDR2 YFSETQ. V gave up 6 bases and J gave up 2 bases, with 13 bases separating them. The CDR3 is made up of 14 amino acids. In DNA form, the CDR3 reads TGCGCCAGCATTGAGAGAGAGAACACAGATACGCAGTATTTT. Its translation: CASIERENTDTQYF.

Many counts were recorded for this clonotype. V gene TRBV27 combines with J gene TRBJ2-1; 8 bases map to TRBD2. Looked up from germline, CDR1 is MNHEY and CDR2 is SMNVEV (reference sequence). J was trimmed by 4 bases and V by 3 bases; bases with no gene match: 8. This CDR3 comprises 16 residues. CDR3 DNA sequence: TGTGCCAGCAGTTTGTCTGCTAGCGGGCGTTACAATGAGCAGTTCTTC. Protein product: CASSLSASGRYNEQFF.

The CDR3 coding sequence is TGTGCCACCAGCAGAGATCGACTAGCGGGAGCAGCCGGGGAGCTGTTTTTT. Residues: CATSRDRLAGAAGELFF. V usage is TRBV15 and J usage is TRBJ2-2; 12 nucleotides line up with TRBD2. Germline V gives CDR1 LNHNV, CDR2 YYDKDF (reference sequence). Trimming removed 0 bases from V and 6 bases from J; junction bases left unmatched: 5. The CDR3 has 17 amino acids.

In its sample, this clonotype was seen many times. J is TRBJ2-1 and V is TRBV5-1; D is uncertain. V lost 0 bases and J lost 6, with 7 bases in between. Germline V gene sequence: CDR1 SGHRS, CDR2 YFSETQ. The CDR3 is made up of 13 amino acids. CDR3 in amino acids: CASSLEVRNEQFF. CDR3 sequence (DNA): TGCGCCAGCAGCTTGGAGGTTCGCAATGAGCAGTTCTTC.

In its sample, this clonotype was seen many times. The V and J genes are TRBV18 and TRBJ1-1; D is perhaps TRBD1 (5 bases). Trimming shortened V by 2 bases and J by 11 bases, and 18 bases separated the two germline ends. The CDR3 runs 14 residues. Germline assignment: CDR1 KGHSH and CDR2 LQKENI. The CDR3: CASSPGREGRGAFF. CDR3 nucleotides: TGTGCCAGCTCACCAGGCAGGGAGGGCCGTGGGGCTTTCTTT.

This clonotype was observed many times. The chain links TRBV20-1 to TRBJ2-3; 8 bases align to TRBD2. V gave up 5 bases and J gave up 7 bases; unmatched junction bases: 14. CDR1 is DFQATT, CDR2 SNEGSKA, per germline (reference sequence). This CDR3 region has 15 residues. The CDR3 here is CSAPTRAGDQHTQYF. In nucleotides, the CDR3 is TGCAGTGCTCCGACTCGAGCGGGAGACCAACATACGCAGTATTTT.

This clonotype was picked up many times. The chain links TRBV2 to TRBJ1-1; TRBD1 might be the D (5 bases). The germline V gene has CDR1 SNHLY and CDR2 FYNNEI. With 7 bases removed from V and 11 bases from J, the gap between germline ends came to 17 bases. The CDR3 extends over 12 amino acids. CDR3 nucleotides: TGTGCCAGCACTGGGGAAAGGGGAAATGCTTTCTTT. It specifies CASTGERGNAFF.

With respect to this clonotype: A much larger clone is a single base away; this may be a read error. The chain links TRBV18 to TRBJ1-2, with 11 bases aligning to TRBD1. Germline trimming cut 0 bases from V and 3 bases from J; bases unmatched to any gene: 3. CDR3 length: 16 amino acids. Germline CDR1 reads KGHSH; CDR2 reads LQKENI. DNA of the CDR3: TGTGCCAGCTCACCACCCCGGACAGGGGGCGACTATGGCTACACCTTC. As protein: CASSPPRTGGDYGYTF.

In this sample, this clonotype turned up many times. This chain uses TRBV6-1 with TRBJ2-1; 11 bases map to TRBD2. There are 16 residues in the CDR3. V dropped 6 bases and J dropped 5; count of bases not matched to a gene: 9. Germline V lookup: CDR1 MNHNS, CDR2 SASEGT. The CDR3 here is CASRGLAGGADNEQFF. The CDR3 DNA is TGTGCCAGCAGGGGCCTAGCGGGAGGAGCCGACAATGAGCAGTTCTTC.

This clonotype was seen only a few times. A much larger clone is a single base away; this may be a read error. The chain couples TRBV28 to TRBJ2-2; possibly TRBD1 or TRBD2 for D (5 bases each). The germline CDR1 and CDR2 sequences are MDHEN and SYDVKM. V gave up 6 bases and J gave up 4 bases, with 15 bases separating them. The CDR3 contains 15 residues. Written as DNA, the CDR3 is TGTGCCAGCAGCGAACTAGGGGCAGGCACCGGGGAGCTGTTTTTT. This sequence encodes CASSELGAGTGELFF.

This clonotype came up a few times. The junction departs from germline at one end; a sequencing error may be responsible. This chain uses TRBV29-1 with TRBJ2-3, with unresolved D. Germline V lookup: CDR1 SQVTM, CDR2 ANQGSEA. The CDR3 sequence is 13 residues long. The CDR3 reads CSVVKGHADAQYF. CDR3 coding DNA: TGCAGCGTTGTTAAGGGTCATGCAGATGCGCAGTATTTT.

There are many counts of this clonotype. This rearrangement joins TRBV5-1 to TRBJ2-3; no definite D call. This CDR3 region has 15 residues. Between the trimmed V and J ends, which lost 2 bases and 0 bases, there was a span of 10 bases. Germline CDR1 SGHRS, CDR2 YFSETQ. CDR3 bases: TGCGCCAGCAGCTTTACGGCGCAGAGCACAGATACGCAGTATTTT. Translated: CASSFTAQSTDTQYF.

A few counts support this clonotype. As DNA, the CDR3 is TGTGCCAGCAGCGTAGCTACTGGGGCTAGTGATACAGATACGCAGTATTTT. It yields the protein CASSVATGASDTDTQYF. The chain employs TRBV9 and TRBJ2-3; D possibly corresponds to TRBD1 (5 bases). Germline CDR1 reads SGDLS; CDR2 reads YYNGEE. V lost 0 bases and J lost 3, with 17 bases in between. CDR3 length equals 17 residues.

This clonotype was recorded at least ten times. The V and J genes are TRBV5-1 and TRBJ2-5, with TRBD2 as a possible D gene (6 bases). Trimming removed 5 bases at V and 7 bases at J, with 15 bases between. The CDR3 totals 13 residues. Germline V gene sequence: CDR1 SGHRS, CDR2 YFSETQ. As DNA, the CDR3 is TGCGCCAGCAGGGAGGGCAGGTTCCCGACCCAGTACTTC. It is translated as CASREGRFPTQYF.

This clonotype was detected a few times. One end of the junction fails to match germline, which may point to a read error. The chain recombines TRBV7-3 with TRBJ2-1; D gene ambiguous. This CDR3 spans 16 amino acids. Germline V CDR1 and CDR2: SGHTA, FQGTGA. CDR3 region: CASSLEATSSYNERFF. CDR3 DNA: TGTGCCAGCAGCTTAGAGGCGACGAGCTCCTACAATGAGCGGTTCTTC.

This clonotype was recorded only once. The chain combines TRBV5-6 with TRBJ1-4; 8 positions match TRBD1. The CDR3 extends over 14 amino acids. Germline CDR1 reads SGHDT; CDR2 reads YYEEEE. V shed 4 bases and J 7 bases; nucleotides not matched to a gene: 6. The DNA of the CDR3 is TGTGCCAGCAGCCAGGGGGCCTCGTTTGAAAAACTGTTTTTT. It translates to CASSQGASFEKLFF.

The J gene is TRBJ1-3, the V gene TRBV3-1, with TRBD1 as a possible D gene (5 bases). The length of the CDR3 is 14 residues. In germline, CDR1 is LGHDT, CDR2 YNNKEL (reference sequence). Trimming pared 3 bases from V and 4 bases from J, leaving 10 bases between. The CDR3 spells CASSQGLFGNTIYF. Here the CDR3 DNA reads TGTGCCAGCAGCCAGGGACTTTTCGGAAACACCATATATTTT.

In this sample, this clonotype turned up many times. The chain couples TRBV2 to TRBJ1-1, with TRBD1 matching over 9 bases. The V gene's germline CDR1 is SNHLY and CDR2 FYNNEI. V gave up 3 bases and J gave up 2 bases; unmatched junction bases: 7. This CDR3 contains 16 residues. In DNA, the CDR3 is TGTGCCAGCAGTGAGCGAGGACAGGGGCCTAACACTGAAGCTTTCTTT. Amino acids: CASSERGQGPNTEAFF.

This clonotype was counted many times. V gene TRBV27 combines with J gene TRBJ1-1; 8 bases are shared with TRBD1. The V gene's germline CDR1 is MNHEY and CDR2 SMNVEV (reference sequence). This CDR3 comprises 14 residues. V lost 6 bases to trimming and J lost 0 bases; unmatched junction nucleotides: 3. The CDR3: CASRMTGVNTEAFF. Here the CDR3 DNA reads TGTGCCAGCAGAATGACAGGGGTGAACACTGAAGCTTTCTTT.

This clonotype was recorded many times. The rearrangement joins TRBV28 to TRBJ2-7, with 8 nucleotides matching TRBD1. The CDR3 runs 16 residues. Germline trimming cut 8 bases from V and 3 bases from J; bases unmatched to any gene: 15. From germline, CDR1 is MDHEN and CDR2 SYDVKM. The CDR3 reads CASDRGYGYGDYEQYF. DNA of the CDR3: TGTGCCAGCGACAGGGGTTATGGCTATGGGGACTACGAGCAGTACTTC.